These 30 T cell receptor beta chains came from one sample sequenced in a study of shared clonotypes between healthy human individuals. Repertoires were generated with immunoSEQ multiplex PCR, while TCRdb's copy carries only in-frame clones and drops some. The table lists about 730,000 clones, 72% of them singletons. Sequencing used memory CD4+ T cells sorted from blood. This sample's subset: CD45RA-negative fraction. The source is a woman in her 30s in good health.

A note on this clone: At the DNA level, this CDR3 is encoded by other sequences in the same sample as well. CDR3 nucleotide sequence: TGCGCCAGCAGCTTGGATGGCTTGAACACTGAAGCTTTCTTT. Its protein is CASSLDGLNTEAFF. This chain uses TRBV5-1 with TRBJ1-1; D remains unclear. This CDR3 has 14 amino acids. The ends were cut back, 0 bases at V and 0 bases at J, with 6 bases in the middle. In germline, CDR1 is SGHRS, CDR2 YFSETQ. Drawing the rest from reference TRBV5-1 and TRBJ1-1, the complete variable domain is KAGVTQTPRYLIKTRGQQVTLSCSPISGHRSVSWYQQTPGQGLQFLFEYFSETQRNKGNFPGRFSGRQFSNSRSEMNVSTLELGDSALYLCASSLDGLNTEAFFGQGTRLTVV.

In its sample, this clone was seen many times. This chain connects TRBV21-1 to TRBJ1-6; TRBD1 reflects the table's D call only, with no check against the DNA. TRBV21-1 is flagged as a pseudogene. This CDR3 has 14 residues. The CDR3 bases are TGTGCCAGCAGCCAAGGGACAGTGTGGTCACCCCTCCACTTT. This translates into CASSQGTVWSPLHF.

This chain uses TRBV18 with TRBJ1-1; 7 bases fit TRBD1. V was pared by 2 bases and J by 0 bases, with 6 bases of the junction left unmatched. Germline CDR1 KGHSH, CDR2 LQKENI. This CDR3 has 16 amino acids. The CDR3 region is CASSPTPTGLNTEAFF. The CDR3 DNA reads TGTGCCAGCTCACCAACCCCGACAGGGCTGAACACTGAAGCTTTCTTT.

Here the CDR3 reads CATSRDPSTSGRRTDTQYF. CDR3 DNA sequence: TGTGCCACCAGCAGAGATCCCTCCACTAGCGGGAGGCGGACAGATACGCAGTATTTT. The chain combines TRBV15 with TRBJ2-3; 12 positions agree with TRBD2. The CDR3 extends over 19 amino acids. J gave up 3 bases and V 0 bases, and 10 bases lay outside the gene matches. Germline V gene data show CDR1 as LNHNV and CDR2 as YYDKDF (reference sequence). Filled out from reference TRBV15 and TRBJ2-3, the complete variable domain reads DAMVIQNPRYQVTQFGKPVTLSCSQTLNHNVMYWYQQKSSQAPKLLFHYYDKDFNNEADTPDNFQSRRPNTSFCFLDIRSPGLGDTAMYLCATSRDPSTSGRRTDTQYFGPGTRLTVL.

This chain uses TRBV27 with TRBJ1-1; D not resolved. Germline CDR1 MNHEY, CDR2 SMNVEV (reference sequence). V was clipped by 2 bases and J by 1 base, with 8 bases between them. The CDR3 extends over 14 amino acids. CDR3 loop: CASSLARENTEAFF. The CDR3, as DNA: TGTGCCAGCAGTTTAGCCCGAGAGAACACTGAAGCTTTCTTT.

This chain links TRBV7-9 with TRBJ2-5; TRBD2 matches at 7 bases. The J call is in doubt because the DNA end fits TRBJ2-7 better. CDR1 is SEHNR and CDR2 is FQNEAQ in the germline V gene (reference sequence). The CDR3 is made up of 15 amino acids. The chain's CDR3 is CAASRRETDGYEQYF. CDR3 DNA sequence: TGTGCCGCGAGCAGGCGGGAGACGGACGGGTACGAGCAGTACTTC.

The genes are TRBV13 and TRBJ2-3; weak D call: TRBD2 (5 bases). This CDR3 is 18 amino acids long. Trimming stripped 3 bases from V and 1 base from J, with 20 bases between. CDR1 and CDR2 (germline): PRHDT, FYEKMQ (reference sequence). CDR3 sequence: CASSFTGSSVFGTDTQYF. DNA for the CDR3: TGTGCCAGCAGCTTTACGGGGAGTTCAGTTTTCGGCACAGATACGCAGTATTTT. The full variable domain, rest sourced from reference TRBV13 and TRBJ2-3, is AAGVIQSPRHLIKEKRETATLKCYPIPRHDTVYWYQQGPGQDPQFLISFYEKMQSDKGSIPDRFSAQQFSDYHSELNMSSLELGDSALYFCASSFTGSSVFGTDTQYFGPGTRLTVL.

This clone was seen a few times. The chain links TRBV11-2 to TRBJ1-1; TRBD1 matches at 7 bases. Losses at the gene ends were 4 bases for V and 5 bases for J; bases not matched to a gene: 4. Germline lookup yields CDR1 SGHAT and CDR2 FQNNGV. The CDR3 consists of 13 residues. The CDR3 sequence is CASSSQGRTEAFF. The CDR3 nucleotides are TGTGCCAGCAGCTCACAGGGGAGAACTGAAGCTTTCTTT.

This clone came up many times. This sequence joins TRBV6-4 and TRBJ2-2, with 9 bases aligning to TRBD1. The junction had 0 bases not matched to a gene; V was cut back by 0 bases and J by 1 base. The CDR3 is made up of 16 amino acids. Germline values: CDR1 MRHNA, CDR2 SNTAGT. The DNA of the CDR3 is TGTGCCAGCAGTGACTCGGGACAGGGGAACACCGGGGAGCTGTTTTTT. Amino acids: CASSDSGQGNTGELFF.

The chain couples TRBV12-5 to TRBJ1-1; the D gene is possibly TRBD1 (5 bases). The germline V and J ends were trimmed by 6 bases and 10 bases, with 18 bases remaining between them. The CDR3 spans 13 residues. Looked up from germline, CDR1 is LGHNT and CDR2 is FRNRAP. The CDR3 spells CASGWGPTSRAFF. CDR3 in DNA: TGTGCTAGTGGCTGGGGCCCGACGAGTCGAGCTTTCTTT.

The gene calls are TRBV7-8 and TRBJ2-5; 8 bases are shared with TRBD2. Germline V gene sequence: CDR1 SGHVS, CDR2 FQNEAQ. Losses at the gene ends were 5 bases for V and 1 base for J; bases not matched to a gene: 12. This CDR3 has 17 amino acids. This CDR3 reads CASSPRAGVVIQETQYF. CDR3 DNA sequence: TGTGCCAGCAGCCCCCGAGCGGGAGTTGTTATCCAAGAGACCCAGTACTTC.

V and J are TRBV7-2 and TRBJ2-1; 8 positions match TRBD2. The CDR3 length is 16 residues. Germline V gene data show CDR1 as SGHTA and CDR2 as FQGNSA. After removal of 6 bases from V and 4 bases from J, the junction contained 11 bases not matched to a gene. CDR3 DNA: TGTGCCAGCAGACAATTCCTAGCGGGCGGTTACAATGAGCAGTTCTTC. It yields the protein CASRQFLAGGYNEQFF.

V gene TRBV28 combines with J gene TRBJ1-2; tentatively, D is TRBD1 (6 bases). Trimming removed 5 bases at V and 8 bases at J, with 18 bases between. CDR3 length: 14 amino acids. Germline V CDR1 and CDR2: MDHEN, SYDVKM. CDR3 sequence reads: CASSGRPGALGYTF. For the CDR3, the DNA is TGTGCCAGCAGTGGGCGTCCGGGGGCACTCGGCTACACCTTC.

DNA of the CDR3: TGTGCCAGCAGTGGAAGGGTTACTAATGAAAAACTGTTTTTT. Translating it yields CASSGRVTNEKLFF. The chain has TRBV2 and TRBJ1-4; D unclear. The CDR3 sequence is 14 residues long. The germline gives CDR1 SNHLY, CDR2 FYNNEI. V gave up 4 bases and J gave up 2 bases, with 8 bases separating them.

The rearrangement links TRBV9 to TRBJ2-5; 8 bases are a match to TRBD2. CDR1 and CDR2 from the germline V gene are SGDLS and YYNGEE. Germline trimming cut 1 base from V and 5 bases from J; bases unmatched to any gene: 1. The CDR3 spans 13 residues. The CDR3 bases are TGTGCCAGCAGCGTACGACTAGCGGAGACCCAGTACTTC. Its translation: CASSVRLAETQYF.

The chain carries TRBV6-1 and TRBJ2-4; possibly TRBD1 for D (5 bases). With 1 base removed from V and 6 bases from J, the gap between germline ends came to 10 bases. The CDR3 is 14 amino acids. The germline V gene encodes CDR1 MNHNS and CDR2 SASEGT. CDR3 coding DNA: TGTGCCAGCAGTGAAGTTGCAGGGCGAAACATTCAGTACTTC. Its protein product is CASSEVAGRNIQYF.

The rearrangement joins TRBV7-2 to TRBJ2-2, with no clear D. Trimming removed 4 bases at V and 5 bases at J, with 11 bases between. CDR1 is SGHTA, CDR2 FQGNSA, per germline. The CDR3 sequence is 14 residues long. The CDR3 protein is CASSSAQWTGELFF. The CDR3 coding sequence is TGTGCCAGCAGCTCCGCACAGTGGACCGGGGAGCTGTTTTTT.

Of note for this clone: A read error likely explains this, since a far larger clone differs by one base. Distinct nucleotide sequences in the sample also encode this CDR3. In nucleotides, the CDR3 is TGTGCCATCAGTGCGGGACAAACCTCCTACGAGCAGTACTTC. It encodes CAISAGQTSYEQYF. The V call is TRBV10-3, the J call TRBJ2-7; D is possibly TRBD1 (6 bases). V was pared by 4 bases and J by 0 bases, with 10 bases between. The germline CDR1 and CDR2 sequences are ENHRY and SYGVKD. The CDR3 consists of 14 residues.

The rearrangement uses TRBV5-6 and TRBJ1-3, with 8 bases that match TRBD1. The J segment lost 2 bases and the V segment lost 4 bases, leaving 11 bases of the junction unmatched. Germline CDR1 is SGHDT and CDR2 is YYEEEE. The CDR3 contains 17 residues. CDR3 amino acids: CASSTLQGATTGNTIYF. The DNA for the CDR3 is TGTGCCAGCAGCACCCTCCAGGGGGCTACTACTGGAAACACCATATATTTT.

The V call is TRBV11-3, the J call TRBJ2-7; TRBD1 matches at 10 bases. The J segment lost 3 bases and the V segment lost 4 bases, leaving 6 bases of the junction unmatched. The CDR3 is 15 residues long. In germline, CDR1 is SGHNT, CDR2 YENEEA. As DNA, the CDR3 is TGTGCCAGCAGCTCCCTGGGACAGGGGATCTACGAGCAGTACTTC. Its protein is CASSSLGQGIYEQYF.

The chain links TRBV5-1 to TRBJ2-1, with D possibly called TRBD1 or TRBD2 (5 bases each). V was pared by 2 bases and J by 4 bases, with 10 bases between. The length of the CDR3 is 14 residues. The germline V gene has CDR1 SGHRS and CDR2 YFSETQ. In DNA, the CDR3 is TGCGCCAGCAGCTTAGGGGAGCGTTACAATGAGCAGTTCTTC. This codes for CASSLGERYNEQFF.

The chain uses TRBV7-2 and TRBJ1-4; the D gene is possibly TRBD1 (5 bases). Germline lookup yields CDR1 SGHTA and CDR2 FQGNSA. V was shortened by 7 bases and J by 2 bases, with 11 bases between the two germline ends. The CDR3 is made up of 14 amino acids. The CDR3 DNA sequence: TGTGCCAGCATCCAGGGAACTACTAATGAAAAACTGTTTTTT. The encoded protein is CASIQGTTNEKLFF.

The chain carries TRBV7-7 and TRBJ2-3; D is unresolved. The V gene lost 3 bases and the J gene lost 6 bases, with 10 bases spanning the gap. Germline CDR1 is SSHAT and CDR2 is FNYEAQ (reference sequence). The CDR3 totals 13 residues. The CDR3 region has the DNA TGTGCCAGCAGCTTGGAAAGGTGGGATACGCAGTATTTT. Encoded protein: CASSLERWDTQYF.

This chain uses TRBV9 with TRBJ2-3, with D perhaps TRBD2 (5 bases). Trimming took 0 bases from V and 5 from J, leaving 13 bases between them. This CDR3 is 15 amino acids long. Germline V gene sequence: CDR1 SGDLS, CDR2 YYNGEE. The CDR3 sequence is CASSVASSGRDTQYF. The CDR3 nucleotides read TGTGCCAGCAGCGTAGCCTCGTCGGGGAGAGATACGCAGTATTTT.

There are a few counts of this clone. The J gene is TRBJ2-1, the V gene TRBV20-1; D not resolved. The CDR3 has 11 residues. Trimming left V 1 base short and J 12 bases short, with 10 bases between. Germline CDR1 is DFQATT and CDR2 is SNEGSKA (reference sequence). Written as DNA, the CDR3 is TGCAGTGCTAGAGTTCAAGCCGGGCAGTTCTTC. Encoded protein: CSARVQAGQFF.

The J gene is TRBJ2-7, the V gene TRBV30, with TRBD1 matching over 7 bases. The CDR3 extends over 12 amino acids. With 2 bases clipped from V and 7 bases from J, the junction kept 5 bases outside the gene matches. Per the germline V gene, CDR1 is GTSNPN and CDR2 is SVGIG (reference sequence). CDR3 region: CAWSKGAGEQYF. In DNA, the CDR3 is TGTGCCTGGAGTAAGGGGGCGGGTGAGCAGTACTTC.

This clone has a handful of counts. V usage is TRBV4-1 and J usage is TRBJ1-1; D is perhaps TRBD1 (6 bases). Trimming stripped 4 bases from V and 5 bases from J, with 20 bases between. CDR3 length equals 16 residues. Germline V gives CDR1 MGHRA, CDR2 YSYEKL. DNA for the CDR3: TGCGCCAGCAGCCCTGGGGAAGGTCAGGGGAGTACTGAAGCTTTCTTT. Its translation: CASSPGEGQGSTEAFF.

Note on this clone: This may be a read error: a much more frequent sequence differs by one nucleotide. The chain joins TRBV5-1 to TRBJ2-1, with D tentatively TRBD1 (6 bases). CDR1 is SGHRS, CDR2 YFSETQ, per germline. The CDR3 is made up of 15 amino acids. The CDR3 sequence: CTSSLGDIPNGEQFF. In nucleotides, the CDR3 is TGCACCAGCAGCTTGGGGGACATTCCCAATGGTGAGCAGTTCTTC.

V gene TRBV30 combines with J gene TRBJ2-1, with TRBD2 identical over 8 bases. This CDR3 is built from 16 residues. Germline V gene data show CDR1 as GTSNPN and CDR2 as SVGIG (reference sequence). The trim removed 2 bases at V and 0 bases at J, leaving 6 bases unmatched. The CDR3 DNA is TGTGCCTGGAGTTCGGCTAGCGGGTACTCCTACAATGAGCAGTTCTTC. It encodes CAWSSASGYSYNEQFF.

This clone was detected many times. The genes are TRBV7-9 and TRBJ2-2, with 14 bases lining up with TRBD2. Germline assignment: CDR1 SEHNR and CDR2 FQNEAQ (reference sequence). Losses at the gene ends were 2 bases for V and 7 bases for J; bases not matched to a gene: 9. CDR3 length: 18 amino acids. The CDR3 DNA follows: TGTGCCAGCAGCTTAAAGACTAGCGGGAGGGCCGTCCACGGGGAGCTGTTTTTT. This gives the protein CASSLKTSGRAVHGELFF.